One T cell receptor beta chain is described in this entry. Its antigen remains unknown. Trimming left V 5 bases short and J 0 bases short, with 7 bases between. CDR1 and CDR2 (germline): LNHDA, SQIVND (reference sequence). The length of the CDR3 is 13 residues. This entry belongs to a study of OX40 agonist ivuxolimab in advanced cancers. Whole-study results and caveats: There was clonal expansion of CD4+ and CD8+ blood T cells by week 6 at 0.1 to 3.0 mg/kg. Clonal expansion in partial responders at 0.1-3.0 mg/kg ranked among the lowest. CD4+ T cells averaged fewer expanded clones than CD8+ T cells.

The table came from immunoSEQ multiplex PCR; TCRdb's copy has only in-frame clones and leaves some out. The sample has around 15,000 clones, 60% to 80% seen once; the top ten hold 30% to 45%. The V call is TRBV19, the J call TRBJ1-2; D not resolved. The sequences come from CD4+ or CD8+ T cells sorted from blood, collected in a trial of the OX40 agonist ivuxolimab. This TCR came from an adult with an advanced solid tumor such as melanoma, head and neck, liver or kidney cancer. CDR3 sequence (DNA): TGTGCCAGTAGTCCCTTCTCTAACTATGGCTACACCTTC. This encodes CASSPFSNYGYTF.